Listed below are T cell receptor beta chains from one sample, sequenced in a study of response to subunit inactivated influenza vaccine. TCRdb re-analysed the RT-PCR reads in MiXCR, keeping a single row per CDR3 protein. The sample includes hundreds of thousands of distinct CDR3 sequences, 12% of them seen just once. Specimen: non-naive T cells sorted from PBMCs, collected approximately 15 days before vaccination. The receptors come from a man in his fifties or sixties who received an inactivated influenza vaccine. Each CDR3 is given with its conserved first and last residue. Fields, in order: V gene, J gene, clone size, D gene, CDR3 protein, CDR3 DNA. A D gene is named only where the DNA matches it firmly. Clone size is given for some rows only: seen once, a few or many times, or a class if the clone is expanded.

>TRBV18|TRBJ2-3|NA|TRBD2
CASSQRGATDTQYF
TGTGCCAGCTCACAGCGGGGGGCGACAGATACGCAGTATTTT
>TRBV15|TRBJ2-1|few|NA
CATSRDHGQFF
TGTGCCACCAGCAGAGATCACGGGCAGTTCTTC
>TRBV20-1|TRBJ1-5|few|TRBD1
CSAGGQGKTQPQHF
TGCAGTGCGGGGGGACAGGGCAAAACTCAGCCCCAGCATTTT
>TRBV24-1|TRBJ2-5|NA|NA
CATSDLRGETQYF
TGTGCCACCAGTGATTTAAGAGGGGAGACCCAGTACTTC
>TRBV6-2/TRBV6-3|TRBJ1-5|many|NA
CASSPYASNQPQHF
TGTGCCAGCAGCCCGTATGCTAGCAATCAGCCCCAGCATTTT
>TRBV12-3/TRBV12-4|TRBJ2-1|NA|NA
CASSGKQGSYNEQFF
TGTGCCAGCAGTGGTAAGCAGGGTTCCTACAATGAGCAGTTCTTC
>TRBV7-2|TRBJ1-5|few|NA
CASSLVALANQPQHF
TGTGCCAGCAGCTTAGTAGCCCTGGCGAATCAGCCCCAGCATTTT
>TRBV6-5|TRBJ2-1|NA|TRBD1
CASSYSSRGIYNEQFF
TGTGCCAGCAGTTACTCCTCCAGGGGGATTTACAATGAGCAGTTCTTC
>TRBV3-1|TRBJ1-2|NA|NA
CASSRGALNRNYGYTF
TGTGCCAGCAGCCGCGGGGCCCTCAACAGGAACTATGGCTACACCTTC
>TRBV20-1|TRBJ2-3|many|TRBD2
CSVVGGTTDTQYF
TGCAGTGTTGTGGGAGGGACCACAGATACGCAGTATTTT
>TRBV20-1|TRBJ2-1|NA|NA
CSARDSRGSYNEQFF
TGCAGTGCTAGAGATTCCCGGGGCTCCTACAATGAGCAGTTCTTC
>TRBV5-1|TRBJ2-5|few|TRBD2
CASSIKLGLAEETQYF
TGCGCCAGCAGCATCAAATTAGGACTAGCGGAAGAGACCCAGTACTTC
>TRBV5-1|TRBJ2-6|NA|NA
CASTWAQGGSGANVLTF
TGCGCCAGCACCTGGGCACAGGGAGGGAGTGGGGCCAACGTCCTGACTTTC
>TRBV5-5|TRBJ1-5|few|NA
CASSRTALYNQPQHF
TGTGCCAGCAGCAGGACAGCCCTCTACAATCAGCCCCAGCATTTT
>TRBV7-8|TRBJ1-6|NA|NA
CASSLIPSYNSPLHF
TGTGCCAGCAGCCTTATCCCCTCCTATAATTCACCCCTCCACTTT
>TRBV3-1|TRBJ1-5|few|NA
CASSQWETNQPQHF
TGTGCCAGCAGCCAATGGGAAACCAATCAGCCCCAGCATTTT
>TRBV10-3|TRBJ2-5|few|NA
CAISAQETQYF
TGTGCCATCAGTGCACAAGAGACCCAGTACTTC
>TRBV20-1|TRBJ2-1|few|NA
CSARGAGTGSYNEQFF
TGCAGTGCTAGAGGTGCCGGGACTGGATCCTACAATGAGCAGTTCTTC
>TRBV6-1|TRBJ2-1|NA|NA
CASSEIATGLYNEQFF
TGTGCCAGCAGTGAAATTGCAACTGGCTTATACAATGAGCAGTTCTTC
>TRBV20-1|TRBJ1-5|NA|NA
CSASTRVLNQPQHF
TGCAGTGCTAGTACCAGGGTGCTCAATCAGCCCCAGCATTTT
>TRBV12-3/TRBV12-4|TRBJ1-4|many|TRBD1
CASSHEGAGEKLFF
TGTGCCAGCAGTCACGAGGGGGCTGGGGAAAAACTGTTTTTT
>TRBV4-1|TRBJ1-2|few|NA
CASSQSPVVNYGYTF
TGCGCCAGCAGCCAATCCCCGGTGGTTAACTATGGCTACACCTTC
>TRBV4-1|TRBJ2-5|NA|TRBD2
CASSPRLALQETQYF
TGCGCCAGCAGCCCGCGACTAGCTTTGCAAGAGACCCAGTACTTC
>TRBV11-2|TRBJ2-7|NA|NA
CASSLEYGGPSSYEQYF
TGTGCCAGCAGCTTGGAGTACGGGGGCCCGAGCTCCTACGAGCAGTACTTC
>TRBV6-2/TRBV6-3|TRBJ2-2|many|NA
CASGNTGELFF
TGTGCCAGCGGGAACACCGGGGAGCTGTTTTTT
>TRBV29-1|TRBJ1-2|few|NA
CSVVAGVYGYTF
TGCAGCGTTGTGGCAGGGGTGTATGGCTACACCTTC
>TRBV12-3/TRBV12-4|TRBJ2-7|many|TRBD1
CASSFGQGASYEQYF
TGTGCCAGCAGTTTCGGACAGGGGGCTTCCTACGAGCAGTACTTC
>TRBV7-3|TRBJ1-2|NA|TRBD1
CASSQRTGGVKDYGYTF
TGTGCCAGCAGCCAGAGGACAGGGGGCGTTAAAGATTATGGCTACACCTTC
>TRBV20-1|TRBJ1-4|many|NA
CSGISTNEKLFF
TGCAGTGGGATTTCAACTAATGAAAAACTGTTTTTT
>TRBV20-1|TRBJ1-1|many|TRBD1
CSARDQTGGGTEAFF
TGCAGTGCTAGAGACCAAACAGGGGGAGGCACTGAAGCTTTCTTT
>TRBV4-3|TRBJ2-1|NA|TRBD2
CASSRGPAGGLYNEQFF
TGCGCCAGCAGCCGGGGACCGGCGGGGGGGCTCTACAATGAGCAGTTCTTC
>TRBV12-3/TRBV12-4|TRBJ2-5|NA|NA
CASSSTTGETQYF
TGTGCCAGCAGTTCTACAACAGGGGAGACCCAGTACTTC
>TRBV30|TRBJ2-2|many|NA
CAWSLARNTGELFF
TGTGCCTGGAGTCTGGCCCGGAACACCGGGGAGCTGTTTTTT
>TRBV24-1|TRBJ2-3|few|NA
CATSDSRAYTDTQYF
TGTGCCACCAGTGATTCGAGAGCATACACAGATACGCAGTATTTT
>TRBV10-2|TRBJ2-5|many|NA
CASRATALETQYF
TGCGCCAGCAGGGCGACAGCTTTAGAGACCCAGTACTTC
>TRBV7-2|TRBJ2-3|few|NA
CASSARRGGTPQYF
TGTGCCAGCAGCGCCAGGAGGGGCGGTACCCCGCAGTATTTT
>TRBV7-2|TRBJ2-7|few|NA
CASSLAGGVPVYEQYF
TGTGCCAGCAGCTTAGCAGGCGGCGTCCCGGTATACGAGCAGTACTTC
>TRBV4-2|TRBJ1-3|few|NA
CASSQGYSGNTIYF
TGTGCCAGCAGCCAAGGTTATTCTGGAAACACCATATATTTT
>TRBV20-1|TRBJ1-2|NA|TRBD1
CSARRDSSHTF
TGCAGTGCTCGCCGGGACAGTTCCCACACCTTC
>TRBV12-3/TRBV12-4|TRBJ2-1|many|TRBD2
CASSPLAGGNEQFF
TGTGCCAGCAGTCCTCTAGCGGGAGGAAATGAGCAGTTCTTC
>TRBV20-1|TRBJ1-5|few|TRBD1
CSARDRDRYNQPQHF
TGCAGTGCTAGAGATCGGGACAGATACAATCAGCCCCAGCATTTT
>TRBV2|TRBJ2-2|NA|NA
CASSKEEASGELFF
TGTGCCAGCAGTAAGGAGGAGGCTTCCGGGGAGCTGTTTTTT
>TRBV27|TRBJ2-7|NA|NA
CASSATVGGYEQYF
TGTGCCAGCAGCGCGACAGTTGGTGGCTACGAGCAGTACTTC
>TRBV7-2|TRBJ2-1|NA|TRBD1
CASSGTVTGGDEQFF
TGTGCCAGCAGCGGAACCGTCACAGGGGGCGATGAGCAGTTCTTC
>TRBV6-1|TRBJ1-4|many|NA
CASRSVGGNEKLFF
TGTGCCAGCAGGTCCGTGGGGGGAAATGAAAAACTGTTTTTT
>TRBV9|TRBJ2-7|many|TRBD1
CASSVGDRGYEQYF
TGTGCCAGCAGCGTAGGGGACAGGGGGTACGAGCAGTACTTC
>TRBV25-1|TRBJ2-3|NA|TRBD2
CASSVIAGDTDTQYF
TGTGCCAGCAGTGTTATAGCGGGGGACACAGATACGCAGTATTTT
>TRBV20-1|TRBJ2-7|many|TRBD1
CSARDRVSYEQYF
TGCAGTGCTAGGGACAGGGTCTCCTACGAGCAGTACTTC
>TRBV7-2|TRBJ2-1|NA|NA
CASSPLVGRATYNEQFF
TGTGCCAGCAGCCCCCTGGTAGGGCGGGCAACCTACAATGAGCAGTTCTTC
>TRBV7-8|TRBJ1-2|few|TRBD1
CASSLTGGGSNYGYTF
TGTGCCAGCAGCCTCACAGGGGGCGGCTCTAACTATGGCTACACCTTC
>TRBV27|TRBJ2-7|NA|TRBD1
CASSLSGQGGYEQYF
TGTGCCAGCAGTTTATCGGGACAGGGGGGCTACGAGCAGTACTTC
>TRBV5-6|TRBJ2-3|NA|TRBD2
CASSARTSGHRTDTQYF
TGTGCCAGCAGCGCTAGGACTAGCGGGCATCGCACAGATACGCAGTATTTT
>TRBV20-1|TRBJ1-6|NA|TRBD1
CSARDGGTAQNSPLHF
TGCAGTGCTAGAGATGGAGGGACAGCTCAGAATTCACCCCTCCACTTT